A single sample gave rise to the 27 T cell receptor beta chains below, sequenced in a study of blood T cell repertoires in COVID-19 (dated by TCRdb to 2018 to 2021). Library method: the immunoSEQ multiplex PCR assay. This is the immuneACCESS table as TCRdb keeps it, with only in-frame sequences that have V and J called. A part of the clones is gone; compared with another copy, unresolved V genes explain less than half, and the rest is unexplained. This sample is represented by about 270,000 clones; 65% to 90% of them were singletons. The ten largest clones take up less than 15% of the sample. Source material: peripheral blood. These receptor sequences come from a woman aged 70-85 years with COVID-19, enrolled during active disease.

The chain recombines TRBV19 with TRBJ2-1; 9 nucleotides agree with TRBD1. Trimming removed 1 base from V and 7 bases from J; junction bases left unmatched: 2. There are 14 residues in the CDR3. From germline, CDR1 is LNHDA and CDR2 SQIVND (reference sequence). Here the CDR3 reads CASSIGTGVNEQFF. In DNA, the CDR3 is TGTGCCAGTAGTATAGGGACAGGGGTGAATGAGCAGTTCTTC.

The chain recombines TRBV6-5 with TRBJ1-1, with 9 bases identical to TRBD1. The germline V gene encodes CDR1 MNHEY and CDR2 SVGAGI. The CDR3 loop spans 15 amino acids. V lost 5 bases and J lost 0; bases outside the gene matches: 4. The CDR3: CASSTQGAVNTEAFF. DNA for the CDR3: TGTGCCAGCAGTACACAGGGGGCAGTGAACACTGAAGCTTTCTTT.

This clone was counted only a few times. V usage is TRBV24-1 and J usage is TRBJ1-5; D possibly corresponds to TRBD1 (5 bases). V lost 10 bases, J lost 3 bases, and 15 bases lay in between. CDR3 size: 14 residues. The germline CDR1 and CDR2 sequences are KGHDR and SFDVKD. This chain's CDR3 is CATSEGSLNQPQHF. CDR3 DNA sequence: TGTGCCACTTCGGAGGGGTCTCTCAATCAGCCCCAGCATTTT.

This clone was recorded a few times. CDR3 in DNA: TGTGCCTGGAGTGCGGGGGGAGCTGGAAACACCATATATTTT. Translation: CAWSAGGAGNTIYF. This sequence joins TRBV30 and TRBJ1-3; maybe TRBD1 (5 bases). With 1 base removed from V and 2 bases from J, the gap between germline ends came to 9 bases. The CDR3 consists of 14 residues. CDR1 GTSNPN and CDR2 SVGIG come from the germline V gene (reference sequence).

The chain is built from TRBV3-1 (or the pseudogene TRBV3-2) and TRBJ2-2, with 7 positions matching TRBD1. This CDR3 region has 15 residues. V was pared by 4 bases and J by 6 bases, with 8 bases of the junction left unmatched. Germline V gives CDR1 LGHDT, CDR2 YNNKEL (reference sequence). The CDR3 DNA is TGTGCCAGCAGCCCTAGACAGGGTATGGCCGGGGAGCTGTTTTTT. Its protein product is CASSPRQGMAGELFF.

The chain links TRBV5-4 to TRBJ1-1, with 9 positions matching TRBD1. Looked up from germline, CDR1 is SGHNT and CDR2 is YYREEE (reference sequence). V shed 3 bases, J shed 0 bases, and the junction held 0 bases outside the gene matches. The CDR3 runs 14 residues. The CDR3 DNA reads TGTGCCAGCAGCTGGACAGGGGTGAACACTGAAGCTTTCTTT. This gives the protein CASSWTGVNTEAFF. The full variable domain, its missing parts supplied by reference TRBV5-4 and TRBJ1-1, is ETGVTQSPTHLIKTRGQQVTLRCSSQSGHNTVSWYQQALGQGPQFIFQYYREEENGRGNFPPRFSGLQFPNYSSELNVNALELDDSALYLCASSWTGVNTEAFFGQGTRLTVV.

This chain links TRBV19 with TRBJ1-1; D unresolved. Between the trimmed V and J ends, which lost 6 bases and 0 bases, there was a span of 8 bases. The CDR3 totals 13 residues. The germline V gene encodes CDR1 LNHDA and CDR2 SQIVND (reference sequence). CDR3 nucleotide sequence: TGTGCCAGTAGAAACAGTATGAACACTGAAGCTTTCTTT. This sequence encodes CASRNSMNTEAFF.

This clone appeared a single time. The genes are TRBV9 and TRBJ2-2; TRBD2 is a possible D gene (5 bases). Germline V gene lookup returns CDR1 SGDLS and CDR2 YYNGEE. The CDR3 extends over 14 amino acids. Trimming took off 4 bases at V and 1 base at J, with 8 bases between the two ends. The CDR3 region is CASSFGLNTGELFF. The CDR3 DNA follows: TGTGCCAGCAGCTTCGGACTGAACACCGGGGAGCTGTTTTTT.

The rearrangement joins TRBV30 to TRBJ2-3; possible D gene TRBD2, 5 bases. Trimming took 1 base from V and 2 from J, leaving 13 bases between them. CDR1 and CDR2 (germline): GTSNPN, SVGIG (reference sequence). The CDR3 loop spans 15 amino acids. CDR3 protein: CAWSGGYGDTDTQYF. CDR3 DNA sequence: TGTGCCTGGAGTGGAGGGTATGGGGACACAGATACGCAGTATTTT.

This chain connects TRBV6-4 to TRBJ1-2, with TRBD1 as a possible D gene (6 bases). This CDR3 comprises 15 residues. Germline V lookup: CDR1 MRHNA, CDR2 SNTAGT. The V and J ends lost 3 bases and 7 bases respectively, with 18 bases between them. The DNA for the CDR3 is TGTGCCAGCAGTGAGGCACCACAGGGAAGAGGTGGCTACACCTTC. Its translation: CASSEAPQGRGGYTF.

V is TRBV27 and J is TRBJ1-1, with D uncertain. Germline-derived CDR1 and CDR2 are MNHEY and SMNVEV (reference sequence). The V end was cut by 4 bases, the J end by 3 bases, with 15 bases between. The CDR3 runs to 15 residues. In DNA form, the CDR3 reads TGTGCCAGCAGTTGGTTGGGAGATACCTACACTGAAGCTTTCTTT. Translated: CASSWLGDTYTEAFF.

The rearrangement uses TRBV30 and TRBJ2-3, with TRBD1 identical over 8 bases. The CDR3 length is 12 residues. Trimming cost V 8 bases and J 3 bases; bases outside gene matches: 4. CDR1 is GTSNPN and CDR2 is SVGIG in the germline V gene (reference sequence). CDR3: CAQDRATDTQYF. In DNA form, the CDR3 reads TGTGCCCAGGACAGGGCAACAGATACGCAGTATTTT.

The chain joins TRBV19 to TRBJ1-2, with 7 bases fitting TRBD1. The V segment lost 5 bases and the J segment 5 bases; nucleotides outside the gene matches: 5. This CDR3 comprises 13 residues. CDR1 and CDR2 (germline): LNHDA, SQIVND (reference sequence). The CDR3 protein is CASSRGTDYGYTF. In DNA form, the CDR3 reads TGTGCCAGTAGTCGGGGGACAGATTATGGCTACACCTTC.

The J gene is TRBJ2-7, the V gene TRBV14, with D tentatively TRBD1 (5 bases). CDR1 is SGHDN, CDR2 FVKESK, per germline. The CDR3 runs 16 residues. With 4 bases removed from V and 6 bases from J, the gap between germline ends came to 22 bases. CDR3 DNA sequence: TGTGCCAGCAGCCCTAAGGGGCGACAACTATCTTCCGAGCAGTACTTC. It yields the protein CASSPKGRQLSSEQYF.

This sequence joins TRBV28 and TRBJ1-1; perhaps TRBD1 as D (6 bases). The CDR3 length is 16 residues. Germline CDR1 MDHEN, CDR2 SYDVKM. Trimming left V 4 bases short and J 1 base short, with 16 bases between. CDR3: CASSSGTLKQNTEAFF. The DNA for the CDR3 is TGTGCCAGCAGTTCCGGGACACTAAAACAGAACACTGAAGCTTTCTTT.

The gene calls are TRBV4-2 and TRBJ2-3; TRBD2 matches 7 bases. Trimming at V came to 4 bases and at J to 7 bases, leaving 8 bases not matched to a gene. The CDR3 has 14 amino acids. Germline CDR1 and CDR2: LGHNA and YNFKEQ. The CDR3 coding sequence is TGTGCCAGCAGCCCTAGCCTAGCGGATCATACGCAGTATTTT. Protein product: CASSPSLADHTQYF.

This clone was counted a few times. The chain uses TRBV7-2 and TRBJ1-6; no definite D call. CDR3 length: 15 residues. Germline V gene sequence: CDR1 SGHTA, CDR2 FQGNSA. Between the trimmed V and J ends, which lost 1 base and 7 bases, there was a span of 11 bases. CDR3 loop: CASSLGGGSNSPLHF. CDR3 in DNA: TGTGCCAGCAGCTTAGGCGGCGGGTCCAATTCACCCCTCCACTTT.

In DNA, the CDR3 is TGTGCCAGCAGCTCACTAGCGAGGGAGACCCAGTACTTC. This gives the protein CASSSLARETQYF. The chain uses TRBV11-2 and TRBJ2-5; TRBD2 matches 7 bases. Germline lookup yields CDR1 SGHAT and CDR2 FQNNGV. The CDR3 loop spans 13 amino acids. V shed 4 bases, J shed 5 bases, and the junction held 4 bases outside the gene matches. Drawing the rest from reference TRBV11-2 and TRBJ2-5, the complete variable domain is EAGVAQSPRYKIIEKRQSVAFWCNPISGHATLYWYQQILGQGPKLLIQFQNNGVVDDSQLPKDRFSAERLKGVDSTLKIQPAKLEDSAVYLCASSSLARETQYFGPGTRLLVL.

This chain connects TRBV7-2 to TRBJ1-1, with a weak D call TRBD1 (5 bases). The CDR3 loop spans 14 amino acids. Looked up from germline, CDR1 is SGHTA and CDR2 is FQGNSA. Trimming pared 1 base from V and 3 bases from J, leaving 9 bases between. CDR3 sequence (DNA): TGTGCCAGCAGCTTAGTGGGGCGCGACACTGAAGCTTTCTTT. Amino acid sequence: CASSLVGRDTEAFF.

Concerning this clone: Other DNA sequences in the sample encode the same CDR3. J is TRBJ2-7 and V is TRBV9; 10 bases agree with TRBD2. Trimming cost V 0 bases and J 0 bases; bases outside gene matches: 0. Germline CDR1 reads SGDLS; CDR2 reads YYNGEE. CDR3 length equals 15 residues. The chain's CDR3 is CASSVGLAGSYEQYF. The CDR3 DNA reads TGTGCCAGCAGCGTAGGACTAGCGGGCTCCTACGAGCAGTACTTC.

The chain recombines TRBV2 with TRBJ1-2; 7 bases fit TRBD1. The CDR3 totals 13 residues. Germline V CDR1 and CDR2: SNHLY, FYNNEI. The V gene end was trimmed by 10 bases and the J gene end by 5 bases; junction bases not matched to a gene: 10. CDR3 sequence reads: CANYGTDSYGYTF. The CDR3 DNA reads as TGTGCCAACTACGGGACAGACAGTTATGGCTACACCTTC.

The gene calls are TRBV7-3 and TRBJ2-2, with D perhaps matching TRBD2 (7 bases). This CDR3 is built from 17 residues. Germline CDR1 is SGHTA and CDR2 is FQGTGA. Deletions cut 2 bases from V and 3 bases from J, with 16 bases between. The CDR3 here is CASSLPPEGGHTGELFF. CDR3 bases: TGTGCCAGCAGCTTACCTCCCGAGGGGGGGCACACCGGGGAGCTGTTTTTT.

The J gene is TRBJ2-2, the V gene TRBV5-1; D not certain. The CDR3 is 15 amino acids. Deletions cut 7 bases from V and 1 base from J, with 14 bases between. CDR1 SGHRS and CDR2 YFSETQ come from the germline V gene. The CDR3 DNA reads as TGCGCCAGCGACCCTGGGCGAAAGAACACCGGGGAGCTGTTTTTT. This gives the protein CASDPGRKNTGELFF.

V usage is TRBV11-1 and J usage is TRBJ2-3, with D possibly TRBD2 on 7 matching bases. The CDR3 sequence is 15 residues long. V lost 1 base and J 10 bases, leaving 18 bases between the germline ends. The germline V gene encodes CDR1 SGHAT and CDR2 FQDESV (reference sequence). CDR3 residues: CASSLVWGGGDPQYF. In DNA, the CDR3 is TGTGCCAGCAGCTTAGTCTGGGGCGGGGGCGATCCGCAGTATTTT.

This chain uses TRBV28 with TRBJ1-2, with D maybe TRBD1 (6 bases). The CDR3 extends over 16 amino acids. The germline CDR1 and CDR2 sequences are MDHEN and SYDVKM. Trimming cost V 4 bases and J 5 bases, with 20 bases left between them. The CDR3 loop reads CASSSLDSLLSYGYTF. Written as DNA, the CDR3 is TGTGCCAGCAGTTCCTTGGACAGCCTCCTTAGTTATGGCTACACCTTC.

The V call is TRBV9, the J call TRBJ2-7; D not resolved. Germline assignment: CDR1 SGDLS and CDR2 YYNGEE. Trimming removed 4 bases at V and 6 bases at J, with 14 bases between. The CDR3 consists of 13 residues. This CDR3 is CASSPPSLSEQYF. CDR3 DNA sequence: TGTGCCAGCAGCCCCCCATCCCTAAGCGAGCAGTACTTC.

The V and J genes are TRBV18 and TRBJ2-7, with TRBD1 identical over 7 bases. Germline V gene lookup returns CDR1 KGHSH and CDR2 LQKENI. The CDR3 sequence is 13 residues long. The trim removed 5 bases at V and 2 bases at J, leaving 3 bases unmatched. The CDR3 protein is CASSSGQTYEQYF. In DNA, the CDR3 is TGTGCCAGCTCATCGGGACAGACCTACGAGCAGTACTTC. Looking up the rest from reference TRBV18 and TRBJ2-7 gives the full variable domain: NAGVMQNPRHLVRRRGQEARLRCSPMKGHSHVYWYRQLPEEGLKFMVYLQKENIIDESGMPKERFSAEFPKEGPSILRIQQVVRGDSAAYFCASSSGQTYEQYFGPGTRLTVT.